This T cell receptor (beta chain) was sequenced for a study of response to subunit inactivated influenza vaccine listed by TCRdb under 2018. With regard to the full study: Deep quantitative profiling of the T cell receptor repertoire was used in the study to follow responses to a trivalent subunit inactivated influenza vaccine.

To prepare the library, RT-PCR was applied. Sequencing relied on an Illumina HiSeq 2500. TCRdb reprocessing: public reads trimmed at Q25 with fastp, clones called with MiXCR, in-frame beta chains kept. Each record represents a unique CDR3 protein, reported with the most common genes and DNA among its rows. In this sample the table shows a few hundred thousand distinct CDR3 sequences, less than 15% of which occur a single time. The ten largest clones capture 11% of the sample. Comment on this clonotype: Its antigen is still unknown. No qualities accompany the bases; no much larger clone lies one base away.

What the research found in general, with its limitations: It was suggested by the authors that each seasonal influenza vaccination may recruit only a limited number of new T cells.

V is reduced by 4 bases and J by 6 bases, leaving a spacing of 6 bases between them. CDR1 and CDR2, per the germline V gene, are SGHTA and FQGTGA. Its CDR3 holds 11 amino acids, cysteine through phenylalanine. Only the CDR3 DNA stays, 33 bases, in frame from base 1. The origin of this receptor is a man aged 50 or older who received an inactivated influenza vaccine. Donor details come from another sample of the same person, matched by shared clones. Recombination connected TRBV7-3 to TRBJ1-1; no D gene call is confident. Material: PBMCs from blood, obtained roughly 12 days after vaccination. The CDR3 reads as follows: CASSSGSEAFF. The bases are TGTGCCAGCAGCTCAGGTTCTGAAGCTTTCTTT.